This T cell receptor beta chain comes out of a study of blood T cell repertoires in COVID-19. Study context: Specimens from acute and convalescent COVID-19 originated in the United States, Italy and Spain.

The table lists this clone with a few counts. Trimming cost V 3 bases and J 2 bases; bases outside gene matches: 10. CDR1 KGHSH and CDR2 LQKENI come from the germline V gene. The CDR3 covers 17 residues. As handled by the study authors: Amplifying reference gene primers gave estimates of nucleated cell counts. Assay used: immunoSEQ multiplex PCR; TCRdb lists only in-frame clones, some missing. From that table come the V and J calls and clone size; the DNA was used to work out D and trimming. Here the sample spans more than 95,000 clones, less than 90% being singletons. The receptor was isolated from a human donor in a cohort sampled during active COVID-19. Sequencing used peripheral blood. The chain employs TRBV18 and TRBJ1-5; 7 nucleotides agree with TRBD1. The CDR3 is CASSPSTPGQGNQPQHF. CDR3 bases: TGTGCCAGCTCACCTTCGACCCCTGGACAGGGCAATCAGCCCCAGCATTTT.